A single sample gave rise to the 18 T cell receptor beta chains below, sequenced in a study of T cell responses to AZD1222 COVID-19 vaccine. Here immunoSEQ multiplex PCR was the method, and the copy in TCRdb shows in-frame clones only, minus some. The sample includes roughly 100,000 clones, about 82% seen only once; the top ten take about 1.4%. This sample comprised peripheral blood, obtained on day 0 of AZD1222 vaccination. All receptors come from an adult in good health.

This clone appeared a few times. The same CDR3 can be traced to other DNA sequences in this sample. V usage is TRBV12-3 or TRBV12-4 and J usage is TRBJ1-1; the D is unclear. The ends were cut back, 1 base at V and 8 bases at J, with 5 bases in the middle. The CDR3 runs to 11 residues. As DNA, the CDR3 is TGTGCCAGCAGTTTAGGGACCGAAGCTTTCTTT. The encoded protein is CASSLGTEAFF.

This clone has only a few counts. The rearrangement uses TRBV25-1 and TRBJ2-7, with a tentative D call TRBD2 (6 bases). Germline V gene sequence: CDR1 MGHDK, CDR2 SYGVNS. Trimming removed 2 bases from V and 8 bases from J, with 13 bases in between. The CDR3 runs to 13 residues. The CDR3 loop is CASSERGREKQYF. Here the CDR3 DNA reads TGTGCCAGCAGTGAAAGGGGCCGGGAGAAGCAGTACTTC.

This chain uses TRBV10-3 with TRBJ1-2; D gene unclear. The CDR3 is 15 residues long. Per the germline V gene, CDR1 is ENHRY and CDR2 is SYGVKD. Trimming removed 3 bases from V and 7 bases from J, with 18 bases in between. The CDR3 nucleotides are TGTGCCATCAGTGATGATGAGGGTTCCCTGGGTGGCTACACCTTC. It is translated as CAISDDEGSLGGYTF.

This clone was seen only a few times. V gene TRBV2 combines with J gene TRBJ2-6; D ambiguous. In germline, CDR1 is SNHLY, CDR2 FYNNEI. The CDR3 length is 15 residues. Between the trimmed V and J ends, which lost 7 bases and 0 bases, there was a span of 10 bases. This CDR3 reads CASIPLSSGANVLTF. The CDR3 DNA follows: TGTGCCAGCATCCCCTTAAGCTCTGGGGCCAACGTCCTGACTTTC.

The chain employs TRBV6-2 or TRBV6-3 and TRBJ2-5, with 11 bases aligning to TRBD2. Germline CDR1 reads MNHEY; CDR2 reads SVGEGT. The CDR3 spans 16 residues. Germline trimming cut 6 bases from V and 2 bases from J; bases unmatched to any gene: 8. Here the CDR3 reads CASSQLAGETQETQYF. The CDR3 region has the DNA TGTGCCAGCAGCCAACTAGCGGGAGAGACACAAGAGACCCAGTACTTC.

The CDR3 loop reads CAISESGAGANTGELFF. CDR3 coding DNA: TGTGCCATCAGTGAGTCGGGGGCAGGGGCCAACACCGGGGAGCTGTTTTTT. The chain couples TRBV10-3 to TRBJ2-2, with D possibly TRBD1 on 6 matching bases. This CDR3 is 17 amino acids long. Trimming took 0 bases from V and 2 from J, leaving 13 bases between them. Germline CDR1 ENHRY, CDR2 SYGVKD.

The chain carries TRBV7-6 and TRBJ1-2, with D possibly matching TRBD1 (6 bases). This CDR3 has 15 amino acids. V dropped 1 base and J dropped 4 bases, with 13 bases sitting between them. Germline V CDR1 and CDR2: SGHVS, FNYEAQ. The CDR3 region is CASSLERGGPYGYTF. The CDR3, as DNA: TGTGCCAGCAGCTTAGAGCGGGGGGGGCCCTATGGCTACACCTTC.

V usage is TRBV11-3 and J usage is TRBJ1-1; D call uncertain. The CDR3 is made up of 12 amino acids. CDR1 is SGHNT, CDR2 YENEEA, per germline. V was clipped by 5 bases and J by 3 bases, with 7 bases between them. The CDR3: CASSRPYTEAFF. CDR3 in DNA: TGTGCCAGCAGCCGACCCTACACTGAAGCTTTCTTT.

The chain couples TRBV4-1 to TRBJ2-5, with TRBD2 identical over 9 bases. Trimming at V came to 1 base and at J to 5 bases, leaving 11 bases not matched to a gene. The CDR3 extends over 17 amino acids. Germline V CDR1 and CDR2: MGHRA, YSYEKL. The CDR3 region has the DNA TGCGCCAGCAGCCAAGGGGGCGGGAGGGCCGTCCGCGAGACCCAGTACTTC. This codes for CASSQGGGRAVRETQYF.

This chain uses TRBV5-1 with TRBJ1-2; 8 bases line up with TRBD1. CDR1 and CDR2 from the germline V gene are SGHRS and YFSETQ. V gave up 1 base and J gave up 6 bases; unmatched junction bases: 5. The CDR3 totals 14 residues. The DNA of the CDR3 is TGCGCCAGCAGCTTGTTCAGGGGGCCTGATGGCTACACCTTC. Translated: CASSLFRGPDGYTF. Supplemented by reference TRBV5-1 and TRBJ1-2, the full variable domain reads KAGVTQTPRYLIKTRGQQVTLSCSPISGHRSVSWYQQTPGQGLQFLFEYFSETQRNKGNFPGRFSGRQFSNSRSEMNVSTLELGDSALYLCASSLFRGPDGYTFGSGTRLTVV.

This sequence joins TRBV7-2 and TRBJ1-5; weak D call: TRBD1 (6 bases). This CDR3 has 15 residues. CDR1 is SGHTA and CDR2 is FQGNSA in the germline V gene. Trimming took off 1 base at V and 6 bases at J, with 13 bases between the two ends. The CDR3 DNA sequence: TGTGCCAGCAGCTTAGTAGGGGGGGCTGGTCAGCCCCAGCATTTT. Its translation: CASSLVGGAGQPQHF.

This clone has more than one count but fewer than ten. The J gene is TRBJ1-2, the V gene TRBV30, with TRBD1 as a possible D gene (5 bases). The CDR3 spans 13 residues. The ends were cut back, 3 bases at V and 5 bases at J, with 13 bases in the middle. Germline assignment: CDR1 GTSNPN and CDR2 SVGIG (reference sequence). In DNA, the CDR3 is TGTGCCTGGAGCTACGGACGGGGGTATGGCTACACCTTC. This sequence encodes CAWSYGRGYGYTF. Using reference TRBV30 and TRBJ1-2 for the parts outside the CDR3, the full variable domain is SQTIHQWPATLVQPVGSPLSLECTVEGTSNPNLYWYRQAAGRGLQLLFYSVGIGQISSEVPQNLSASRPQDRQFILSSKKLLLSDSGFYLCAWSYGRGYGYTFGSGTRLTVV.

In DNA form, the CDR3 reads TGTGCCTGGAGCCTAACCAGGGGGCGTCAGGGCTACACCTTC. This sequence encodes CAWSLTRGRQGYTF. The chain recombines TRBV30 with TRBJ1-2, with 8 nucleotides matching TRBD1. Germline assignment: CDR1 GTSNPN and CDR2 SVGIG (reference sequence). The CDR3 is made up of 14 amino acids. The V segment lost 3 bases and the J segment 8 bases; nucleotides outside the gene matches: 11.

The rearrangement links TRBV2 to TRBJ2-4; maybe TRBD1 (5 bases). Trimming left V 5 bases short and J 8 bases short, with 19 bases between. The CDR3 has 15 amino acids. In germline, CDR1 is SNHLY, CDR2 FYNNEI. The CDR3 here is CASSPVGSGFYIQYF. The DNA for the CDR3 is TGTGCCAGCAGTCCCGTAGGCTCAGGGTTTTACATTCAGTACTTC.

The chain employs TRBV28 and TRBJ1-2, with TRBD1 matching over 8 bases. Germline values: CDR1 MDHEN, CDR2 SYDVKM. With V trimmed by 4 bases and J by 6 bases, 10 bases remained unmatched. The CDR3 extends over 15 amino acids. The DNA for the CDR3 is TGTGCCAGCAGTTCCATACCTCGACAGGGGAATGGCTACACCTTC. Residues: CASSSIPRQGNGYTF.

This chain uses TRBV9 with TRBJ2-3; 7 bases fit TRBD2. Germline V gene data show CDR1 as SGDLS and CDR2 as YYNGEE. The V segment lost 0 bases and the J segment 0 bases; nucleotides outside the gene matches: 4. The CDR3 has 16 amino acids. The CDR3: CASSVEVGGSTDTQYF. The CDR3 DNA reads as TGTGCCAGCAGCGTAGAGGTCGGGGGGAGCACAGATACGCAGTATTTT.

CDR3 sequence (DNA): TGCGCCAGCAGCCTGTCCGGGACAGGGGTTGAAAAACTGTTTTTT. Its translation is CASSLSGTGVEKLFF. V gene TRBV4-1 combines with J gene TRBJ1-4; 10 bases line up with TRBD1. The V gene's germline CDR1 is MGHRA and CDR2 YSYEKL. The junction had 6 bases not matched to a gene; V was cut back by 4 bases and J by 7 bases. This CDR3 contains 15 residues.

V is TRBV7-6 and J is TRBJ2-7; D remains ambiguous. Germline V CDR1 and CDR2: SGHVS, FNYEAQ. V lost 0 bases and J lost 4, with 13 bases in between. CDR3 length: 15 amino acids. The chain's CDR3 is CASSLAYGAGYEQYF. The CDR3 bases are TGTGCCAGCAGCTTAGCTTACGGCGCCGGGTACGAGCAGTACTTC. The entire variable domain, with the rest obtained from reference TRBV7-6 and TRBJ2-7, is as follows: GAGVSQSPRYKVTKRGQDVALRCDPISGHVSLYWYRQALGQGPEFLTYFNYEAQQDKSGLPNDRFSAERPEGSISTLTIQRTEQRDSAMYRCASSLAYGAGYEQYFGPGTRLTVT.